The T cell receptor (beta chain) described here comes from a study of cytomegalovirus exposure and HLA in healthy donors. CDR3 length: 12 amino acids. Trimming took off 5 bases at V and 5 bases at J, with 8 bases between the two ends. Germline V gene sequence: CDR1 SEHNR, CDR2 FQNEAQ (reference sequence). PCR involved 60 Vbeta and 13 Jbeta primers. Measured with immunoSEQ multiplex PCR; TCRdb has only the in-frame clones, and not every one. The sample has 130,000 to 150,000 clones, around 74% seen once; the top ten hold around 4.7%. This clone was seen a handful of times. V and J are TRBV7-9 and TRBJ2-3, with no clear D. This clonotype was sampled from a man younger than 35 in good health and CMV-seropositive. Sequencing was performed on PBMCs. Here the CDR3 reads CASSLTRDTQYF. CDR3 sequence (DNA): TGTGCCAGCAGCCTGACTCGAGATACGCAGTATTTT.